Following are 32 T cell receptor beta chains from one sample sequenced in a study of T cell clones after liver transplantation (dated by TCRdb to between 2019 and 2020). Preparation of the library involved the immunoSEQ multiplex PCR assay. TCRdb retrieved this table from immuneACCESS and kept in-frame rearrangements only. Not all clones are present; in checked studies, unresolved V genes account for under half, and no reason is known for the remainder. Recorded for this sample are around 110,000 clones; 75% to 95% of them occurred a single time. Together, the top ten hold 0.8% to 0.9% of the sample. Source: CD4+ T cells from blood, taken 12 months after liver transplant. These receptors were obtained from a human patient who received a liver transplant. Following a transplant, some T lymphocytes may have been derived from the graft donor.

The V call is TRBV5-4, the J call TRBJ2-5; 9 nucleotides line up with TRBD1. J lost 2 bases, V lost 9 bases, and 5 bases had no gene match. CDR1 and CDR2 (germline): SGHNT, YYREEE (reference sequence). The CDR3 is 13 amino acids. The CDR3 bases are TGTGCCACCGTAGACAGGGGGCAAGAGACCCAGTACTTC. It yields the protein CATVDRGQETQYF.

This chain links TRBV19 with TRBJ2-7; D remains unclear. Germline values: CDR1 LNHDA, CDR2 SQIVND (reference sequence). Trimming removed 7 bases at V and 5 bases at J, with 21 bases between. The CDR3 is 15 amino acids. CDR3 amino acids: CASIRSGPPGDEQYF. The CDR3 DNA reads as TGTGCCAGTATCCGGTCCGGACCCCCAGGCGACGAGCAGTACTTC.

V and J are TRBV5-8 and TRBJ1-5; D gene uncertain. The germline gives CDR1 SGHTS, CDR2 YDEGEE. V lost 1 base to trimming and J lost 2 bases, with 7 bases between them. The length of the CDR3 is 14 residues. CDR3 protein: CASSLSQRNQPQHF. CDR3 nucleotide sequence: TGTGCCAGCAGCTTGTCGCAACGCAATCAGCCCCAGCATTTT. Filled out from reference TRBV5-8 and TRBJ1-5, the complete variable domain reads EAGVTQSPTHLIKTRGQQATLRCSPISGHTSVYWYQQALGLGLQFLLWYDEGEERNRGNFPPRFSGRQFPNYSSELNVNALELEDSALYLCASSLSQRNQPQHFGDGTRLSIL.

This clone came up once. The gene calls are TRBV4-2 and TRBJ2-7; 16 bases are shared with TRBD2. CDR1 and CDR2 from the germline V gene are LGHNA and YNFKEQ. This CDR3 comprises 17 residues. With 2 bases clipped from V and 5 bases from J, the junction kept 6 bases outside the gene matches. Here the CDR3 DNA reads TGTGCCAGCAGCCAATTGGGACTAGCGGGAGGGCCTGACGAGCAGTACTTC. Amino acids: CASSQLGLAGGPDEQYF.

This CDR3 is CASSEKSLPQHF. Written as DNA, the CDR3 is TGTGCCAGCAGTGAAAAGAGTCTGCCCCAGCATTTT. This chain links TRBV6-1 with TRBJ1-5; D is uncertain. Trimming pared 2 bases from V and 9 bases from J, leaving 8 bases between. This CDR3 has 12 residues. The germline CDR1 and CDR2 sequences are MNHNS and SASEGT.

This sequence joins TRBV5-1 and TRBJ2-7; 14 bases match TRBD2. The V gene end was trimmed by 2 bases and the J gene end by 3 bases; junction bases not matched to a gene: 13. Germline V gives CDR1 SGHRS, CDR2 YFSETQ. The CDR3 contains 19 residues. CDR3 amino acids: CASSFLLTSGRAIGYEQYF. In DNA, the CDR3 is TGCGCCAGCAGCTTCCTATTGACTAGCGGGAGGGCCATTGGCTACGAGCAGTACTTC.

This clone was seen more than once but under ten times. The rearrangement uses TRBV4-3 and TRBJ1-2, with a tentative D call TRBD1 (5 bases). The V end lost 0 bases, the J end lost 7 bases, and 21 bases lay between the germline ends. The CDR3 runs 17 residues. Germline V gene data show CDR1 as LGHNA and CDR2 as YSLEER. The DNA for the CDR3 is TGCGCCAGCAGCCAAGATGTGACAGTCGGGTTGGAAGGTGGCTACACCTTC. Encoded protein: CASSQDVTVGLEGGYTF.

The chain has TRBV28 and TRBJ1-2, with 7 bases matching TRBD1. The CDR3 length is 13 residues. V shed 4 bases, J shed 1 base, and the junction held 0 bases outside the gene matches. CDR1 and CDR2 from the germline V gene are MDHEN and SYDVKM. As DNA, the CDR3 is TGTGCCAGCAGTTCAGGGGGTAACTATGGCTACACCTTC. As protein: CASSSGGNYGYTF.

The CDR3 here is CATAAGTAIDTQYF. The CDR3, as DNA: TGCGCCACCGCGGCGGGTACGGCCATCGATACGCAGTATTTT. The V and J genes are TRBV5-1 and TRBJ2-3; tentative D call: TRBD2 (5 bases). Germline V CDR1 and CDR2: SGHRS, YFSETQ. CDR3 length equals 14 residues. Trimming left V 9 bases short and J 6 bases short, with 20 bases between.

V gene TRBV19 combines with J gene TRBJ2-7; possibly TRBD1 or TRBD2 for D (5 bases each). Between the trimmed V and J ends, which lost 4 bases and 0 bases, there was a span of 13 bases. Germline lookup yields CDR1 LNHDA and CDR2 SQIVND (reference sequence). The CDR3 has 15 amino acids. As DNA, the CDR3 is TGTGCCAGTAGTACACGGGACGGTGCCTCCTACGAGCAGTACTTC. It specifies CASSTRDGASYEQYF.

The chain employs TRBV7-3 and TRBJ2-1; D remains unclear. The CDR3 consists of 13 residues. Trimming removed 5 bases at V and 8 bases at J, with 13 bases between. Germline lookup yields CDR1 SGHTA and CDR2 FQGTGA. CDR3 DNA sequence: TGTGCCAGCAGCCGGTCAAGGGCGGATGAGCAGTTCTTC. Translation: CASSRSRADEQFF.

For the CDR3, the DNA is TGTGCCAGCAGCTTGGACAGGGGTTCATACGAGCAGTACTTC. Residues: CASSLDRGSYEQYF. The V call is TRBV5-4, the J call TRBJ2-7; 7 nucleotides line up with TRBD1. This CDR3 has 14 residues. The germline CDR1 and CDR2 sequences are SGHNT and YYREEE (reference sequence). The junction had 4 bases not matched to a gene; V was cut back by 0 bases and J by 4 bases.

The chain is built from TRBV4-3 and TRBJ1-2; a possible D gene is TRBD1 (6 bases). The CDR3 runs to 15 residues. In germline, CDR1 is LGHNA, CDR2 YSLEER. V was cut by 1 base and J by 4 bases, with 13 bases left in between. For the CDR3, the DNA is TGCGCCAGCAGCCAAGGGGTTTCACAGGGCTATGGCTACACCTTC. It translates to CASSQGVSQGYGYTF.

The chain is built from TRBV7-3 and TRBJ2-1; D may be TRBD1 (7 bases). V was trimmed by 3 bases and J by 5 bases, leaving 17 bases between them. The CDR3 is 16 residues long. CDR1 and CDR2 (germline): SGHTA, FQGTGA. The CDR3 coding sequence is TGTGCCAGCAGCTTGCGGGACAGTAATACCGACAATGAGCAGTTCTTC. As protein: CASSLRDSNTDNEQFF.

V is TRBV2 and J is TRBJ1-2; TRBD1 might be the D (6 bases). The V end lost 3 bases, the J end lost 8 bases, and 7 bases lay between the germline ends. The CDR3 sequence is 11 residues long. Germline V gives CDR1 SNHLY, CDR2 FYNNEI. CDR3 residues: CASSEGGGYTF. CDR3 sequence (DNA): TGTGCCAGCAGTGAGGGGGGCGGCTACACCTTC.

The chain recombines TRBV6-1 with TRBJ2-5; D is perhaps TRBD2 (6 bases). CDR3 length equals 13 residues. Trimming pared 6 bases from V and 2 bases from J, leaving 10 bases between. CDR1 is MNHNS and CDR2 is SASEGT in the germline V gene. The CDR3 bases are TGTGCCAGCAGAATCCGGGGGCAAGAGACCCAGTACTTC. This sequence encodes CASRIRGQETQYF.

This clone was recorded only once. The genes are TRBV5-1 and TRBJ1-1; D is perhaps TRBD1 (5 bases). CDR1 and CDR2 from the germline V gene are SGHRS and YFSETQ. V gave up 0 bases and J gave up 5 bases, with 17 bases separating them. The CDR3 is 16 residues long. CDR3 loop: CASSLAVVQGRTEAFF. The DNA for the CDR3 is TGCGCCAGCAGCTTGGCCGTCGTCCAGGGAAGGACTGAAGCTTTCTTT.

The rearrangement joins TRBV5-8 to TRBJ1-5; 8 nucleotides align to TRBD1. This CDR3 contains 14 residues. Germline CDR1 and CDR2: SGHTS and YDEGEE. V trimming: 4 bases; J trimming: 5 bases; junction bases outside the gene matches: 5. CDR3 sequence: CASSGGQGYQPQHF. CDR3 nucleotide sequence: TGTGCCAGCAGCGGTGGACAGGGCTATCAGCCCCAGCATTTT.

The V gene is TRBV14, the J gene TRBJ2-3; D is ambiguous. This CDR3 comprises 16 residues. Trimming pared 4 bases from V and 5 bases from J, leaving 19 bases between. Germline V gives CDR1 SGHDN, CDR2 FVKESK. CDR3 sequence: CASSLRSTSLRDTQYF. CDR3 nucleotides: TGTGCCAGCAGCCTACGGTCGACTTCTCTAAGAGATACGCAGTATTTT.

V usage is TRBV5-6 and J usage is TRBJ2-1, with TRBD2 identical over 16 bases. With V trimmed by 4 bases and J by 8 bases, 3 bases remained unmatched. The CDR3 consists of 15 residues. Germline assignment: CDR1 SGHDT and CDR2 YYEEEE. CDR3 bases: TGTGCCAGCAGCCTCGGGACTAGCGGGAGGGATGAGCAGTTCTTC. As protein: CASSLGTSGRDEQFF.

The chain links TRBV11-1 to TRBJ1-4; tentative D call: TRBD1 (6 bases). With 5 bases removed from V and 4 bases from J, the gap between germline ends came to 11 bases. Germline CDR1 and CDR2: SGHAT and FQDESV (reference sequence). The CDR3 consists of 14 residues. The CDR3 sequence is CASSLRTVNEKLFF. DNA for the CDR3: TGTGCCAGCAGCCTCCGGACAGTTAATGAAAAACTGTTTTTT.

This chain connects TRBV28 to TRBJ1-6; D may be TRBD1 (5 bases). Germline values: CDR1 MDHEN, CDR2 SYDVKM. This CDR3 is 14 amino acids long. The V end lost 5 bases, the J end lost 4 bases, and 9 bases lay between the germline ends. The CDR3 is CASSPGLYNSPLHF. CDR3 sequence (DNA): TGTGCCAGCAGTCCGGGACTGTATAATTCACCCCTCCACTTT.

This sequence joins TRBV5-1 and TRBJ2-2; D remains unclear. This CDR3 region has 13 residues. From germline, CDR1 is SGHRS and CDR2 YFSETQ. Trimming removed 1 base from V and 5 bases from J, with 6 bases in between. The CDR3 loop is CASSLTPTGELFF. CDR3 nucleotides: TGCGCCAGCAGCTTGACCCCGACCGGGGAGCTGTTTTTT.

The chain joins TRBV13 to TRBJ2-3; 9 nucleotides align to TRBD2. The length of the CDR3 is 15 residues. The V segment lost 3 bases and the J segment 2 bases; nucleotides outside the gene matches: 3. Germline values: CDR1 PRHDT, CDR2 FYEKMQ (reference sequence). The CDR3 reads CASSFSSGVTDTQYF. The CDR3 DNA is TGTGCCAGCAGCTTCTCTAGCGGGGTCACAGATACGCAGTATTTT.

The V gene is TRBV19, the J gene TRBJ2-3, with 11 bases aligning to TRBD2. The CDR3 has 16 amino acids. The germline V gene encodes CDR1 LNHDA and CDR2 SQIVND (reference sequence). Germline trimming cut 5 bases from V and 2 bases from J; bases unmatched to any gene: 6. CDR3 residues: CASSGDSGRATDTQYF. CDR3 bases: TGTGCCAGTAGTGGAGATAGCGGGAGGGCCACAGATACGCAGTATTTT. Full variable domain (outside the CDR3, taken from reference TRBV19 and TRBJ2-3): DGGITQSPKYLFRKEGQNVTLSCEQNLNHDAMYWYRQDPGQGLRLIYYSQIVNDFQKGDIAEGYSVSREKKESFPLTVTSAQKNPTAFYLCASSGDSGRATDTQYFGPGTRLTVL.

The CDR3 sequence: CASSLSKVTRDGYTF. DNA for the CDR3: TGTGCCAGCAGCCTTTCGAAGGTTACCCGTGATGGCTACACCTTC. The chain recombines TRBV13 with TRBJ1-2; D gene ambiguous. The CDR3 loop spans 15 amino acids. Trimming took 5 bases from V and 6 from J, leaving 19 bases between them. Looked up from germline, CDR1 is PRHDT and CDR2 is FYEKMQ (reference sequence).

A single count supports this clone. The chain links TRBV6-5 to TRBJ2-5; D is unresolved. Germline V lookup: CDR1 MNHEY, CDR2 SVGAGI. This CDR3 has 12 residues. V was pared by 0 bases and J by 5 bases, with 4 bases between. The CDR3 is CASSYSTETQYF. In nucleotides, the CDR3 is TGTGCCAGCAGTTACTCGACTGAGACCCAGTACTTC.

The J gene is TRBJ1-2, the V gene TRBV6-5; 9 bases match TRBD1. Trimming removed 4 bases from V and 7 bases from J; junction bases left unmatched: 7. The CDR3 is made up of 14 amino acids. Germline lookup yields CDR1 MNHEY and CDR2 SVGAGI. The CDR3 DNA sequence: TGTGCCAGCAGTTCCGGGACAGGGTGGCTTGGCTACACCTTC. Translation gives CASSSGTGWLGYTF.

CDR3 in DNA: TGTGCCAGCAGCTTAGGATCCGGGTCTAGCAATCAGCCCCAGCATTTT. Amino acids: CASSLGSGSSNQPQHF. V usage is TRBV7-6 and J usage is TRBJ1-5, with D unclear. This CDR3 is 16 amino acids long. CDR1 SGHVS and CDR2 FNYEAQ come from the germline V gene. Trimming took off 1 base at V and 0 bases at J, with 10 bases between the two ends. The whole variable domain, remainder taken from reference TRBV7-6 and TRBJ1-5, is GAGVSQSPRYKVTKRGQDVALRCDPISGHVSLYWYRQALGQGPEFLTYFNYEAQQDKSGLPNDRFSAERPEGSISTLTIQRTEQRDSAMYRCASSLGSGSSNQPQHFGDGTRLSIL.

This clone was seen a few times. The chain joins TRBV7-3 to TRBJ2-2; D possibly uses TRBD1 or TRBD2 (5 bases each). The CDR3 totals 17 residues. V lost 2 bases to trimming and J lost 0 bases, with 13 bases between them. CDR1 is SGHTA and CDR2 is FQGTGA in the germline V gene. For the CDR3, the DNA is TGTGCCAGCAGCTTATCAGGGCTAGCAGCGAACACCGGGGAGCTGTTTTTT. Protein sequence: CASSLSGLAANTGELFF.

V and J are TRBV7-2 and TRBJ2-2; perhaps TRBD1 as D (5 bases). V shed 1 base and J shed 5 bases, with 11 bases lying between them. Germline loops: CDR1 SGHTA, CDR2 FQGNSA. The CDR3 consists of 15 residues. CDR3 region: CASSLVGRVTGELFF. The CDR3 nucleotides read TGTGCCAGCAGCTTAGTTGGCAGGGTGACCGGGGAGCTGTTTTTT.

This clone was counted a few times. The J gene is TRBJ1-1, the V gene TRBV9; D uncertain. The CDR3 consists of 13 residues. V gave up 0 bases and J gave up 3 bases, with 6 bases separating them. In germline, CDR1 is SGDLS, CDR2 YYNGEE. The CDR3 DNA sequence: TGTGCCAGCAGCGTAGGGTTCGACACTGAAGCTTTCTTT. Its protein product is CASSVGFDTEAFF.